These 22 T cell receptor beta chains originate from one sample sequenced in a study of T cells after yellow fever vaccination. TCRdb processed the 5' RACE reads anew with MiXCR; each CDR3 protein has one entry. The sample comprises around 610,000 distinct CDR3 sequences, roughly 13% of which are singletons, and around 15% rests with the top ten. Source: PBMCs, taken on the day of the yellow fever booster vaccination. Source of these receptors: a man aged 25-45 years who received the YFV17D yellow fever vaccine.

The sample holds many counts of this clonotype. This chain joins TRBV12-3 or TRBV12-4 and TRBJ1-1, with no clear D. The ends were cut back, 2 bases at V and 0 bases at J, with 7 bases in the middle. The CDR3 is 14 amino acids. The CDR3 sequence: CASSLNIMNTEAFF. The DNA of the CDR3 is TGTGCCAGCAGTTTAAACATTATGAACACTGAAGCTTTCTTT.

The CDR3 DNA is TGTGCCAGTACGGGGGTAGTGAATTCACCCCTCCACTTT. Amino acid sequence: CASTGVVNSPLHF. V is TRBV19 and J is TRBJ1-6; perhaps TRBD1 as D (5 bases). V lost 7 bases to trimming and J lost 7 bases, with 11 bases between them. The germline V gene encodes CDR1 LNHDA and CDR2 SQIVND (reference sequence). This CDR3 contains 13 residues. The full variable domain, its missing parts supplied by reference TRBV19 and TRBJ1-6, is DGGITQSPKYLFRKEGQNVTLSCEQNLNHDAMYWYRQDPGQGLRLIYYSQIVNDFQKGDIAEGYSVSREKKESFPLTVTSAQKNPTAFYLCASTGVVNSPLHFGNGTRLTVT.

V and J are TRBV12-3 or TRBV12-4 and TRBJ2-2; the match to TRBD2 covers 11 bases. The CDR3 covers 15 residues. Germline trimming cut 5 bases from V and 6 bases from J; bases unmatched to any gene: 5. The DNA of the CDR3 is TGTGCCAGCAGTCGCCTAGCGGGAGGCCCCGGGGAGCTGTTTTTT. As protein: CASSRLAGGPGELFF.

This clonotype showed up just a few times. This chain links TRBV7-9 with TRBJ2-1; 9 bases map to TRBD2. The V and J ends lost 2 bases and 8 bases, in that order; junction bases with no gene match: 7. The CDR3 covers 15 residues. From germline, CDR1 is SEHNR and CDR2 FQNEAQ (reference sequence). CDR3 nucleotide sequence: TGTGCCAGCAGCTTATTAGCTAGCGGGATGGATGAGCAGTTCTTC. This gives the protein CASSLLASGMDEQFF.

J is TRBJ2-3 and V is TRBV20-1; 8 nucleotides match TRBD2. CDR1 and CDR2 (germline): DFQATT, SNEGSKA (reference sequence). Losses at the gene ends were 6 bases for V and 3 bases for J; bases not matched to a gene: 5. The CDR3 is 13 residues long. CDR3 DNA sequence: TGCAGTGCAGTGGGACTAGGGACAGATACGCAGTATTTT. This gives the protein CSAVGLGTDTQYF.

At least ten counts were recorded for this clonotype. CDR3 bases: TGTGCCAGCAGCCGGACAGGGTCCTATGGCTACACCTTC. It encodes CASSRTGSYGYTF. The genes are TRBV12-3 or TRBV12-4 and TRBJ1-2; 8 nucleotides line up with TRBD1. The CDR3 spans 13 residues. J was trimmed by 4 bases and V by 6 bases; bases with no gene match: 4.

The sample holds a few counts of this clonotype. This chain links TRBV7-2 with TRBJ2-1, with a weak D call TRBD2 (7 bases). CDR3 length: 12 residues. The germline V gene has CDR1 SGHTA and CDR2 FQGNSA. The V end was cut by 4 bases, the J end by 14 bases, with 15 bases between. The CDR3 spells CASSSSGRGKFF. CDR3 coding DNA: TGTGCCAGCAGCTCCTCAGGGAGGGGGAAGTTCTTC.

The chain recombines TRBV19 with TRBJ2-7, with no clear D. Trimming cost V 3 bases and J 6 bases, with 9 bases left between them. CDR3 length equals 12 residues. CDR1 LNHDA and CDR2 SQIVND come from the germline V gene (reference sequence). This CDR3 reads CASSMIPSEQYF. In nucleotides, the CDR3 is TGTGCCAGTAGTATGATTCCTTCCGAGCAGTACTTC.

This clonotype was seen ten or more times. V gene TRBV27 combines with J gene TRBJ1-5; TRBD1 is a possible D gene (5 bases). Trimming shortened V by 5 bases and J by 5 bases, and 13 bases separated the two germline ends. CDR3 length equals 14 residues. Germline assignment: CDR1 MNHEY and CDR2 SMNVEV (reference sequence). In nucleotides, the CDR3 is TGTGCCAGCAGTCCCCCCGGGACTCATCAGCCCCAGCATTTT. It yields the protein CASSPPGTHQPQHF.

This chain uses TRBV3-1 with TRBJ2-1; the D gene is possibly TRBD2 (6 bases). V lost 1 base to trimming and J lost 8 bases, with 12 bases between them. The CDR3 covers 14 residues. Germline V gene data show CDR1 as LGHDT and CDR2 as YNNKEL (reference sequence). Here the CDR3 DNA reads TGTGCCAGCAGCCAAGGTACGGGACTGGATGAGCAGTTCTTC. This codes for CASSQGTGLDEQFF.

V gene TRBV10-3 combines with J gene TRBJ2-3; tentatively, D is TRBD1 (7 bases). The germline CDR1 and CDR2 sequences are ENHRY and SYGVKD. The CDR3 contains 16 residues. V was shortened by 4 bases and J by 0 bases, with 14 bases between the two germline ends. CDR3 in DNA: TGTGCCATCAGTGGGAGGGGACAGCAGAGCACAGATACGCAGTATTTT. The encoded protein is CAISGRGQQSTDTQYF.

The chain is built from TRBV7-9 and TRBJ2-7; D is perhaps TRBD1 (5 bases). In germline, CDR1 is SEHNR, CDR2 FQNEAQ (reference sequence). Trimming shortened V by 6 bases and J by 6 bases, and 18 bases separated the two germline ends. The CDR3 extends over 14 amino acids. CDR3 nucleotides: TGTGCCAGCAGTTTCACAGGAAGCACCCGCGAGCAGTACTTC. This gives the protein CASSFTGSTREQYF. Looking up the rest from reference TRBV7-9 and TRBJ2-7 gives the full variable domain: DTGVSQNPRHKITKRGQNVTFRCDPISEHNRLYWYRQTLGQGPEFLTYFQNEAQLEKSRLLSDRFSAERPKGSFSTLEIQRTEQGDSAMYLCASSFTGSTREQYFGPGTRLTVT.

The CDR3 protein is CASSSDNHNEQFF. In DNA, the CDR3 is TGCGCCAGCAGCTCAGACAACCACAATGAGCAGTTCTTC. The genes are TRBV5-1 and TRBJ2-1; D remains unclear. The CDR3 extends over 13 amino acids. The V end lost 3 bases, the J end lost 5 bases, and 9 bases lay between the germline ends. CDR1 is SGHRS and CDR2 is YFSETQ in the germline V gene. Full variable domain (missing parts from reference TRBV5-1 and TRBJ2-1): KAGVTQTPRYLIKTRGQQVTLSCSPISGHRSVSWYQQTPGQGLQFLFEYFSETQRNKGNFPGRFSGRQFSNSRSEMNVSTLELGDSALYLCASSSDNHNEQFFGPGTRLTVL.

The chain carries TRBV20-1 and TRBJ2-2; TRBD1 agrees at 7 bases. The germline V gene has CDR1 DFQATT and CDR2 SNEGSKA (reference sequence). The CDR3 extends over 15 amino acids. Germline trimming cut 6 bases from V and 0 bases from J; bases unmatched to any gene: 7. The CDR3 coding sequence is TGCAGTGCGCCCGGACAGGCCGCGAACACCGGGGAGCTGTTTTTT. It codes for CSAPGQAANTGELFF.

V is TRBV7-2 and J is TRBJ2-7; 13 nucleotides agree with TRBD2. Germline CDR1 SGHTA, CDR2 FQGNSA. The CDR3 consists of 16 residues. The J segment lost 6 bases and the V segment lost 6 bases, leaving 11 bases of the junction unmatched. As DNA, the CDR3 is TGTGCCAGCAGTCGTATGAGACTAGCGGGAGGTATCGAGCAGTACTTC. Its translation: CASSRMRLAGGIEQYF.

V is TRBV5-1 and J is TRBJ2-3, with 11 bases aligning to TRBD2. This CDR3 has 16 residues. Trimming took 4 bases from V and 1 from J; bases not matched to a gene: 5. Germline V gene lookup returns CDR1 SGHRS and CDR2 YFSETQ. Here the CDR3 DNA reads TGCGCCAGCAGCCCCATGGGACTAGCGGGCACAGATACGCAGTATTTT. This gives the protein CASSPMGLAGTDTQYF.

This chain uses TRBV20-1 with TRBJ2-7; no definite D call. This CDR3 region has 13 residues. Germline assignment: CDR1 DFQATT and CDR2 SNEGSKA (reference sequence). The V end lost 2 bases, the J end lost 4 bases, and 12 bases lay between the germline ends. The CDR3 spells CSARSQETYEQYF. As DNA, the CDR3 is TGCAGTGCTAGAAGTCAGGAGACTTACGAGCAGTACTTC.

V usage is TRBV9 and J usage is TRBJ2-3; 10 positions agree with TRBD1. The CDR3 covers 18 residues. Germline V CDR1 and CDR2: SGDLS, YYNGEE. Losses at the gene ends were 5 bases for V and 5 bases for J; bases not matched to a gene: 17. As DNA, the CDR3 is TGTGCCAGCAGTCCATACGCCGGGACAGGGGTAGTTTTAGATACGCAGTATTTT. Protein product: CASSPYAGTGVVLDTQYF.

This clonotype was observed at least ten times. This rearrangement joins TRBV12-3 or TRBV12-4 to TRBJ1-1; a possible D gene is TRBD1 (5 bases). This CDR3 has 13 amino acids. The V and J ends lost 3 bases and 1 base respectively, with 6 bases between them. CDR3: CASSLGGNTEAFF. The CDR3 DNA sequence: TGTGCCAGCAGTTTGGGGGGGAACACTGAAGCTTTCTTT.

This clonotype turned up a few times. CDR3 residues: CASSQDPGANVLTF. The CDR3 DNA sequence: TGCGCCAGCAGCCAAGATCCAGGGGCCAACGTCCTGACTTTC. The genes are TRBV4-3 and TRBJ2-6; no clear D gene. The CDR3 extends over 14 amino acids. Trimming shortened V by 0 bases and J by 4 bases, and 4 bases separated the two germline ends. From germline, CDR1 is LGHNA and CDR2 YSLEER.

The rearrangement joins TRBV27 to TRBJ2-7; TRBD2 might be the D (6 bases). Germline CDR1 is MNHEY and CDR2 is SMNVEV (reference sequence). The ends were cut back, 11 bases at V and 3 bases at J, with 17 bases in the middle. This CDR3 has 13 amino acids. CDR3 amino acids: CAFCLAVDYEQYF. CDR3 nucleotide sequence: TGTGCCTTCTGTTTAGCGGTCGACTACGAGCAGTACTTC.

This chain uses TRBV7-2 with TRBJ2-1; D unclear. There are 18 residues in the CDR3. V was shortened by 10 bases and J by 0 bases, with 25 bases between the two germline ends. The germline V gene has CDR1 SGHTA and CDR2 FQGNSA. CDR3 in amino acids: CAILLGVGLSSSYNEQFF. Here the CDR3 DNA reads TGTGCCATCCTGCTTGGCGTAGGGCTGAGTTCCTCCTACAATGAGCAGTTCTTC.